This T cell receptor beta chain emerged from a study of cytomegalovirus exposure and HLA in healthy donors. Each donor's status was that of a healthy bone marrow donor. The study ran its PCR with 60 Vbeta and 13 Jbeta primers. Clones were sequenced by immunoSEQ multiplex PCR, and TCRdb holds only the in-frame ones, with some missing. The table includes tens of thousands of clones, around 64% detected once. Study-level findings and limits: The authors considered a cluster of highly shared sequence variants likely to be a sequencing artifact.

CDR1 SGHVS and CDR2 FNYEAQ come from the germline V gene. The CDR3 sequence is 17 residues long. V shed 4 bases, J shed 4 bases, and the junction held 7 bases outside the gene matches. Note on this clone: Its specificity is not known.

Input material: PBMCs. This TCR was recovered from a man aged 25-40 years in good health and CMV-seronegative. This sequence joins TRBV7-6 and TRBJ2-5, with 15 bases identical to TRBD2. In nucleotides, the CDR3 is TGTGCCAGCAGCTCCCTGGGACTAGCGGGAGGAGTAGAGACCCAGTACTTC. Its protein product is CASSSLGLAGGVETQYF.